This entry is about one T cell receptor (beta chain). The germline CDR1 and CDR2 sequences are SGDLS and YYNGEE. The CDR3 has 17 residues. Trimming took 0 bases from V and 6 from J, leaving 18 bases between them. The data are from a study of blood T cell repertoires in COVID-19. Overall study: COVID-19 samples collected from the United States, Italy and Spain covered acute and convalescent phases. The cDNA or gDNA used as material had been derived from T cells, B-cell-depleted T cells, or PBMCs.

The authors' processing: How many nucleated cells were present was estimated from reference gene primer amplification. Generated by immunoSEQ multiplex PCR, the TCRdb table keeps only in-frame clones and is missing some. The DNA gave D and trimming, while V, J and clone size come from that table. The sample shows some 51,000 clones, just over 90% of them seen only once. V usage is TRBV9 and J usage is TRBJ2-2; maybe TRBD1 (7 bases). This receptor was identified in a man aged 40-55 years with acute or convalescent COVID-19. The sample was peripheral blood. CDR3 nucleotides: TGTGCCAGCAGCGTAGATTTCCAGGGGGGAAGGGCCGGGGAGCTGTTTTTT. It specifies CASSVDFQGGRAGELFF.